The TCR beta chain described here comes from a study of PD-1 blockade in classical Hodgkin lymphoma. General study results and limits: Patients excluded were those beginning nivolumab under 1 year after ASCT.

Between the trimmed V and J ends, which lost 0 bases and 2 bases, there was a span of 0 bases. CDR3 length: 11 residues. The germline V gene encodes CDR1 SGHDT and CDR2 YYEEEE. Repertoires were generated with immunoSEQ multiplex PCR, while TCRdb's copy carries only in-frame clones and drops some. Of more than 45,000 clones in the sample, about three quarters were seen once. A note on this clone: Its antigen is not identified.

Brentuximab vedotin exposure varied among the patients, all of whom had relapsed after autologous stem cell transplantation. Patients' outcomes at their best amounted to complete response, partial response or progressive disease. The sequenced sample was peripheral blood mononuclear cells (PBMCs), obtained at baseline. The TCR originated in a human donor with classical Hodgkin lymphoma. The chain links TRBV5-6 to TRBJ2-7; no clear D gene. The CDR3 sequence: CASSLAYEQYF. In nucleotides, the CDR3 is TGTGCCAGCAGCTTGGCCTACGAGCAGTACTTC.